This entry concerns a single T cell receptor beta chain. This clone's antigen is unknown. No base quality values were provided; no much bigger clone lies one nucleotide off. The data originate from a study of cytomegalovirus exposure and HLA in healthy donors (dated by TCRdb to 2016 to 2017). About the full investigation: In an earlier analysis of several hundred of the donors, approximately 260 Gb of sequence data and 90 million to 130 million unique TCR beta sequences from roughly 190 million T cells were reported. An early release that covered about 600 HLA-typed donors contained approximately 300 gigabases of sequencing data and 75 million to 100 million unique TCR sequences. The genetic ancestry cluster associated with self-reported Caucasian donors included about four fifths of the roughly 400 genotyped donors. The study aimed to test whether signatures of past pathogen exposure could be identified by cataloging public T cell receptors. Using immunosequencing, the study profiled T cell repertoires from some 670 subjects and related those repertoires to cytomegalovirus serostatus. Besides the first cohort of some 670 subjects, a separate validation cohort made up of 90 to 150 different subjects was used. The study combined high-throughput TCR immunosequencing, statistical association of individual TCRs with disease status, and machine learning to predict cytomegalovirus infection status. A later analysis re-analyzed previously published TCR beta repertoires from roughly 630 donors and added high-resolution HLA genotyping to study TCR occurrence patterns. In the later analysis, no new phenotypic data were used to find candidate immune exposures; instead, reliance was placed on TCR beta sequences and their occurrence across donors. An earlier analysis of 587 of the donors applied high-throughput TCR beta sequencing to assess whether each TCR beta V gene segment acted as functional or pseudogenic. Alongside the repertoire data, information on donor age, sex, ethnicity and CMV serostatus was compiled. In a later genetic analysis, genome-wide SNP genotypes for about three fifths of the roughly 670 donors were used, and that subset was treated as a discovery cohort. All discovery cohort repertoires had been generated on a single sequencing platform. Class I and class II HLA loci were covered by the typing at four-digit resolution. The number of typed donors differed by locus: roughly 629-640 for A, B, C, DRB1 and DQB1; approximately 540 for DQA1; approximately 600 for DPA1; and roughly 490 for DPB1. About five DR-DQ haplotypes were treated as single units for association and clustering because of strong linkage in the cohort. Across approximately 400 genotyped donors of the cohort, an average of approximately 240,000 unique TCR beta nucleotide sequences per donor were sequenced, and roughly 20% of those sequences were non-productive. Points the paper makes about the study in general: The classifier was reported to diagnose cytomegalovirus status with high specificity and sensitivity in both the original and validation cohorts. The 87-base-pair reads could not distinguish some IMGT-functional V segments, including TRBV6-2 and TRBV6-3, so those segments were excluded. Assigning TCR associations to individual alleles was difficult when HLA alleles, especially DR and DQ, strongly co-occurred. Presence/absence analyses assumed roughly uniform sequencing depth across donors, an assumption that may not hold. In a later analysis, TCR association rates were found to vary across HLA loci, with the most associated TCRs seen for DRB1 alleles and the fewest for HLA-C alleles. Three of the identified cytomegalovirus-associated TCR beta chains were confirmed in vitro to be specific for cytomegalovirus antigens. Immune exposure information for the cohort was limited to CMV serostatus. A further reported finding was that TCR beta sequences accurately predicted the HLA-A and HLA-B alleles for most subjects in the first cohort. In a later analysis, HLA-associated TCR beta chains showed more clonal expansion and lower generation probabilities than non-associated chains that were equally common. At a false discovery rate of 0.05, a later analysis linked some 17,000 TCR beta sequences to specific HLA alleles. Several of the top co-occurrence clusters appeared to be linked to parvovirus B19, influenza, CMV and Epstein-Barr virus, according to a later analysis. The study listed 170 or so TCR beta chains as associated with cytomegalovirus. Correlated functional status among segregating V segments might be attributable to linkage disequilibrium, but an unknown experimental factor could not be ruled out. Because counts were too low, seventeen rarely observed V segments, including chromosome 9 orphons, were excluded from the earlier analysis of roughly 580 of the donors. In this cohort, only TCR beta chains were sequenced, and detectable features were limited by the absence of alpha or paired-chain data. While some public TCRs were present in many individuals, most TCR sequences turned up only very rarely across donors. V-gene and J-gene trimming of TCR beta chains was associated with a missense DCLRE1C variant in a later genetic analysis, and the association was replicated in an independent cohort. The sequencing pipeline was judged likely to have produced a cluster of highly shared sequence variants as a technical artifact. Most CMV-associated TCR beta chains appeared to be HLA-restricted in a later analysis, and the HLA associations seemed to be driven largely by CMV exposure. Because some donors lacked HLA typing at each locus, the association tests relied only on the typed subset. The authors suggested that the approach could potentially be generalized to other disease states and immunological phenotypes. In a later genetic analysis, fewer N-insertions in productive TCRs were reported among donors in an Asian-associated ancestry cluster than the roughly 700-donor mean. Broadly in line with IMGT annotations, most TCR beta V segments showed up in productive rearrangements about 87% or about 30% of the time in an earlier analysis of 587 of the donors.

The cohort comprised more than 550 healthy bone marrow donors. At the time of sampling, every cohort member was nominally healthy, though immune exposures that went unrecorded were likely present. The donor tested CMV seropositive, placing the donor among the 289 seropositive members of the cohort. Every donor gave a peripheral blood sample, and the peripheral blood mononuclear cells from that sample were used for TCR beta sequencing. Genomic DNA extraction from the blood cell samples was performed with the Qiagen DNeasy Blood Extraction Kit. The CDR3 spans 17 residues, from the cysteine through the phenylalanine. Just the 51-base CDR3 DNA is kept, in frame starting at base 1. V is pruned by 0 bases and J by 3 bases, leaving 6 bases of the junction without a gene match. Library generation was performed with the immunoSEQ multiplex PCR assay. For the multiplex PCR, a mixture combining 60 forward primers for TCR Vbeta segments and 13 reverse primers for TCR Jbeta segments was used. The CDR3 region of rearranged TCR beta genes was amplified from genomic DNA with a multiplex PCR assay. On the Illumina HiSeq System, the amplified TCR beta libraries were sequenced as 87-base-pair reads. Under the source paper's analysis protocol: A later analysis counted some 74 million unique TCR beta chains across the 600 to 850 repertoires, and 10 million to 11 million of these chains were shared by at least two donors. A nearest-neighbor algorithm error-corrected the raw reads and collapsed the reads into unique sequences, merging closely related sequences to remove PCR and sequencing errors. CDR3 sequences were aligned to IMGT reference sequences to assign V, D and J gene segments. For a sequence to be retained, at least a six-nucleotide match to both a V gene segment and a J gene segment was required. A rearrangement was called productive if the CDR3 had no stop codons and remained in frame with V and J, and every other rearrangement was called non-productive. Following IMGT convention, CDR3 was defined as the stretch from the second conserved V-encoded cysteine up to the conserved J-encoded phenylalanine. The earlier analysis of 500 to 650 of the donors excluded any sequence lacking an unambiguous match to a single V gene segment. An earlier analysis of several hundred of the donors called V segments functional above 56.7% productive rearrangements and segregating when the between-donor standard deviation exceeded 5%. To diagnose cytomegalovirus status from the catalog of TCR beta chain sequences, a statistical classification framework was built. A later analysis assigned V and J genes by comparing TCR nucleotide sequences with IMGT/GENE-DB human TR gene sequences. A later analysis assigned CDR3 sequences and most-parsimonious VDJ recombination scenarios with the TCRdist pipeline. In a later analysis, each TCR beta chain was defined by its CDR3 amino acid sequence together with its V-gene family, and reads without a unique V-gene family were excluded. As a way to deal with suspected cross-contamination and a sequencing artifact, a later analysis dropped 450 to 700 nucleotide sequences that were highly shared and had low generation probability. A later analysis calculated a clonal expansion index for each public chain from normalized within-repertoire ranks of inferred template counts. In a later analysis, generation probabilities were computed using a VDJ recombination model fitted to out-of-frame rearrangements, and the results were checked against IGoR. A later analysis scored TCR-TCR, TCR-HLA and TCR-CMV co-occurrence with hypergeometric tests, applying a repertoire-size bias correction to TCR pairs. In a later analysis, false discovery rates were estimated by permuting HLA or CMV assignments 20 times. In a later analysis, co-occurring TCRs were grouped with DBSCAN, and TCRdist sequence similarity was added when clustering was performed within HLA-allele-positive subsets. For co-occurrence clustering, repertoires with fewer than 30,000 or more than 120,000 public chains were excluded, along with 5 or 6 repertoires with anomalous nucleotide sharing. TCRdb mirrors the immuneACCESS table, restricted to in-frame sequences. Some clones are absent from its copies; in checked studies, under half trace to an unresolved V gene, and the reason for the others is unknown. The D gene and trimming were derived from the DNA, and the V and J assignments and clone size from that table. The sample has some 200,000 clones on record, around 70% of them singletons. The ten largest clonotypes hold around 2.6% of the sample.

The V gene is TRBV5-3 and the J gene is TRBJ2-1; TRBD2 aligns with 10 central bases. TRBV5-3 is given ORF status, its function remaining uncertain. The TCR comes from a man in his forties or fifties in good health and CMV-seropositive. Input material: PBMCs. Here is the DNA: TGTGCCAGAAGCTTGGGGCTAGCGGGGGTGGGCTACAATGAGCAGTTCTTC. This gives the protein CARSLGLAGVGYNEQFF.